This record concerns one T cell receptor (beta chain) sequence. The CDR3 is made up of 15 amino acids. Trimming took off 0 bases at V and 2 bases at J, with 8 bases between the two ends. Per germline, CDR1 ENHRY and CDR2 SYGVKD. The sample originates from a study of blood T cell repertoires in COVID-19. Overall study context: Researchers got acute and convalescent COVID-19 samples from the United States, Italy and Spain. PBMCs, B-cell-depleted T cells, or T cells were the source of the cDNA or gDNA that made up the material.

The method was immunoSEQ multiplex PCR; TCRdb's version includes in-frame clones alone and lacks a portion of them. The sample gives around 40,000 clones, roughly 90% of which show up once; about 12% is in the top ten. This rearrangement joins TRBV10-3 to TRBJ1-3; D may be TRBD1 (5 bases). The sequenced sample was peripheral blood. The sequence derives from a human donor in a cohort sampled during active COVID-19. The CDR3 loop reads CAISESQVPGNTIYF. The CDR3 region has the DNA TGTGCCATCAGTGAGTCACAGGTCCCTGGAAACACCATATATTTT.